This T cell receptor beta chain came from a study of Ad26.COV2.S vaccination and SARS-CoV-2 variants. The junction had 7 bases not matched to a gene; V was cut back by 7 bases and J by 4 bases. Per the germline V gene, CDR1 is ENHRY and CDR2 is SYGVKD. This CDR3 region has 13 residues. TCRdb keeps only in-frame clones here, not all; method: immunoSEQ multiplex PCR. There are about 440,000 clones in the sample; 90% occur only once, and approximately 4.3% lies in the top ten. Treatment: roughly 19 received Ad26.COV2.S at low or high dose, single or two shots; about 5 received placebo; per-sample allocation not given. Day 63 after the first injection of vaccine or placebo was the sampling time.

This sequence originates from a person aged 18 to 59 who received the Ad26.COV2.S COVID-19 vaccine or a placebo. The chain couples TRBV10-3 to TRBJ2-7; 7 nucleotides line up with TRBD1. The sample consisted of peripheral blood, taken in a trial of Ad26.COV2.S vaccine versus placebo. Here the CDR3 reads CAIKQGFGYEQYF. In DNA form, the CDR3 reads TGTGCCATCAAACAGGGGTTCGGGTACGAGCAGTACTTC.